A selection of T cell receptor beta chains follows, all from one sample in a study of cytomegalovirus exposure and HLA in healthy donors. Data came from immunoSEQ multiplex PCR; TCRdb stores just in-frame clones and leaves some out. Of more than 85,000 clones in the sample, under 80% are singletons; the top ten hold 1.5% to 2.5%. The sequencing sample was made of PBMCs. Receptor source: a man aged 35 to 55 in good health and CMV-seronegative. Each CDR3 is given with its conserved first and last residue. A D gene is named only where the DNA matches it firmly. Size tells how often a clone was seen (once, few, many) or the class of an expanded clone, and some rows leave it out.

20	TRBD2	TRBV7-8	NA	TRBJ2-1	TGTGCCAGCAGCGCCGTCGGATCAAGATACGGGAGGGGTATCCACAATGAGCAGTTCTTC	CASSAVGSRYGRGIHNEQFF
13	NA	TRBV4-3	once	TRBJ2-7	TGCGCCAGCAGCCATCGACAAGCCTACGAGCAGTACTTC	CASSHRQAYEQYF
13	NA	TRBV6-1	NA	TRBJ2-7	TGTGCCAGCAGGCAGGGGTTGGCCTACGAGCAGTACTTC	CASRQGLAYEQYF
16	TRBD1	TRBV5-1	NA	TRBJ2-7	TGCGCCAGCAGCTTGGCCGGGACAGGGGCAACCTACGAGCAGTACTTC	CASSLAGTGATYEQYF
15	NA	TRBV18	NA	TRBJ2-2	TGTGCCAGCTCCCTGCGCGAGGGTGACACCGGGGAGCTGTTTTTT	CASSLREGDTGELFF
14	NA	TRBV6-1	few	TRBJ2-7	TGTGCCAGCAGTAGCTATCTAGTAGCCTACGAGCAGTACTTC	CASSSYLVAYEQYF
14	TRBD2	TRBV29-1	NA	TRBJ2-1	TGCAGCGTTGTCGGGCTAGCGGGAGGCGGCGAGCAGTTCTTC	CSVVGLAGGGEQFF
15	NA	TRBV9	NA	TRBJ2-1	TGTGCCAGCAGCGTGTTCTCCGGGACTCACAATGAGCAGTTCTTC	CASSVFSGTHNEQFF
14	TRBD2	TRBV7-9	NA	TRBJ2-7	TGTGCCAGCAGGGGACTAGCGGACAACTACGAGCAGTACTTC	CASRGLADNYEQYF
13	NA	TRBV2	few	TRBJ1-2	TGTGCCAGCAGTGGCACTGGGCCTTATGGCTACACCTTC	CASSGTGPYGYTF